This entry features one T cell receptor beta chain sequence. Measured with immunoSEQ multiplex PCR; TCRdb has only the in-frame clones, and not every one. Of about 170,000 clones in the sample, around nine tenths are singletons; the top ten hold 0.7% to 0.9%. The data derive from a study of blood T cell repertoires in COVID-19. CDR1 WSHSY and CDR2 SAAADI come from the germline V gene. Trimming removed 4 bases at V and 6 bases at J, with 9 bases between. The CDR3 runs to 12 residues. This TCR was recovered from a woman aged 18-35 years who had recovered from COVID-19. Input material: PBMCs or T cells enriched from blood (not recorded which). This chain joins TRBV10-2 and TRBJ1-1; D unresolved. The CDR3 loop is CASSGGISEAFF. Here the CDR3 DNA reads TGCGCCAGCAGTGGAGGGATTTCTGAAGCTTTCTTT.